Listed here are 21 T cell receptor beta chains from one sample, sequenced in a study of tumor and adjacent non-tumor tissue in lung cancer. A modified ARM-PCR protocol with three rounds of nested PCR amplified TCRbeta. TCRdb fed the multiplex PCR reads into MiXCR, producing one record per CDR3 protein. Among more than 75,000 distinct CDR3 sequences listed, roughly 80% were seen once. The template was RNA from unsorted bulk tissue. Specimen: lung tumor tissue. The receptors were sampled from a woman aged 50 to 65 with non-small cell lung cancer.

Remarks on this clonotype: At one end the junction does not follow the germline gene, possibly because of a read error. The chain links TRBV11-2 to TRBJ2-7; D not certain. CDR3 size: 14 residues. The germline CDR1 and CDR2 sequences are SGHAT and FQNNGV. CDR3 sequence: CASTSPRIHYEHYF. The CDR3 DNA reads TGTGCCAGCACCTCCCCCCGGATACACTACGAGCATTACTTC. Full variable domain (rest looked up from reference TRBV11-2 and TRBJ2-7): EAGVAQSPRYKIIEKRQSVAFWCNPISGHATLYWYQQILGQGPKLLIQFQNNGVVDDSQLPKDRFSAERLKGVDSTLKIQPAKLEDSAVYLCASTSPRIHYEHYFGPGTRLTVT.

For this clonotype: The junction differs from germline at one of its ends, possibly a read error. The genes are TRBV15 and TRBJ2-5; D uncertain. The CDR3 loop spans 15 amino acids. Germline V gene data show CDR1 as LNHNV and CDR2 as YYDKDF (reference sequence). The CDR3 is CVTSSRQVFQETQYF. In DNA, the CDR3 is TGTGTCACCAGCAGCAGACAAGTATTCCAAGAGACCCAGTACTTC.

A word on this clonotype: A much larger clone differs by one base, so this may be a read error. This chain uses TRBV12-3 or TRBV12-4 with TRBJ2-1, with unresolved D. This CDR3 comprises 13 residues. CDR3 sequence (DNA): TGTGCCAGCAGTTTTAGCTCCTACAATAAGCAGTTCTTC. Protein product: CASSFSSYNKQFF.

Concerning this clonotype: One junction end disagrees with the germline gene, perhaps due to a read error. This chain links TRBV4-3 with TRBJ2-6, with D perhaps TRBD2 (5 bases). CDR1 is LGHNA, CDR2 YSLEER, per germline. There are 16 residues in the CDR3. The chain's CDR3 is CASSQETTSRANVLTF. The CDR3 region has the DNA TGCGCCAGCAGCCAAGAGACTACCTCTAGGGCTAACGTCCTGACTTTC.

In regard to this clonotype: As the CDR3 is not closed by the conserved phenylalanine or tryptophan, this likely results from a read error. V usage is TRBV10-2 and J usage is TRBJ2-1; 8 bases are a match to TRBD1. The CDR3 sequence is 13 residues long. The germline gives CDR1 WSHSY, CDR2 SAAADI. The CDR3 coding sequence is TGTGCTAGCAGACAGGGGAACTACAATGAGCAGTTCCTC. It translates to CASRQGNYNEQFL.

A word on this clonotype: The junction departs from germline at one end; a sequencing error may be responsible. The chain has TRBV4-2 and TRBJ1-1, with D possibly matching TRBD1 (5 bases). Germline V gene data show CDR1 as LGHNA and CDR2 as YNFKEQ. This CDR3 has 17 residues. The CDR3 region is CARSQVGIGGGNSEAFF. CDR3 DNA sequence: TGTGCCAGGAGCCAAGTTGGGATTGGGGGTGGGAACTCTGAAGCTTTCTTT.

Details on this clonotype: A much larger clone sits a single nucleotide away, making a read error possible. V gene TRBV19 combines with J gene TRBJ2-2, with a tentative D call TRBD1 (6 bases). V was clipped by 3 bases and J by 9 bases, with 17 bases between them. Germline V CDR1 and CDR2: LNHDA, SQIVND (reference sequence). There are 15 residues in the CDR3. In DNA, the CDR3 is TGTGCCAGTAGTATGAGAGGGGGTCGGTCCAGGGAGCTGTTTTTT. Translated, it gives CASSMRGGRSRELFF.

About this clonotype itself: No conserved phenylalanine or tryptophan ends this CDR3, so it is likely a read error. The V call is TRBV6-5, the J call TRBJ2-5; D ambiguous. The CDR3 runs to 12 residues. The germline V gene has CDR1 MNHEY and CDR2 SVGAGI. In DNA form, the CDR3 reads TGTGTTAGCAGTCGCACCTCAGAGACCCAGTACTCC. Its protein product is CVSSRTSETQYS.

This clonotype was recorded only once. It is likely a read error, because the conserved phenylalanine at the end of the CDR3 is missing. The gene calls are TRBV29-1 and TRBJ1-1; TRBD1 aligns across 7 bases. CDR1 is SQVTM, CDR2 ANQGSEA, per germline. There are 13 residues in the CDR3. The CDR3 sequence is CSVGQVFLTEAFL. The CDR3 DNA is TGTAGCGTTGGACAGGTTTTTTTGACTGAAGCTTTCCTT.

The V call is TRBV20-1, the J call TRBJ2-1; unclear D gene. CDR3 size: 14 residues. Trimming pared 4 bases from V and 5 bases from J, leaving 15 bases between. Germline loops: CDR1 DFQATT, CDR2 SNEGSKA (reference sequence). The DNA of the CDR3 is TGCAGTGCTAAGCCGGGTCAGGACCACAATGAGCAGTTCTTC. Amino acids: CSAKPGQDHNEQFF.

Remarks on this clonotype: A read error may explain this, as a much larger clone is one base away. The chain has TRBV2 and TRBJ2-7, with D tentatively TRBD2 (5 bases). CDR1 is SNHLY, CDR2 FYNNEI, per germline. The CDR3 is 14 amino acids. The CDR3 sequence is CVSRRTQSSDEQYF. CDR3 nucleotide sequence: TGTGTCAGCAGGAGGACCCAAAGCTCCGACGAGCAGTACTTC. Full variable domain (rest looked up from reference TRBV2 and TRBJ2-7): EPEVTQTPSHQVTQMGQEVILRCVPISNHLYFYWYRQILGQKVEFLVSFYNNEISEKSEIFDDQFSVERPDGSNFTLKIRSTKLEDSAMYFCVSRRTQSSDEQYFGPGTRLTVT.

The V call is TRBV10-3, the J call TRBJ2-7; TRBD2 is a possible D gene (5 bases). Trimming shortened V by 10 bases and J by 3 bases, and 16 bases separated the two germline ends. The CDR3 is 13 residues long. Per the germline V gene, CDR1 is ENHRY and CDR2 is SYGVKD. CDR3 nucleotides: TGTGCCAGGGAGCGAACCGCTCACTACGAGCAGTACTTC. It specifies CARERTAHYEQYF.

This clonotype came up a few times. The junction departs from the called germline gene at one end, perhaps through a read error. The rearrangement joins TRBV4-2 to TRBJ2-2; either TRBD1 or TRBD2 may fit D (5 bases each). This CDR3 is built from 16 residues. Germline V CDR1 and CDR2: LGHNA, YNFKEQ. The CDR3 sequence is CASSQEWTEDTGELSF. CDR3 coding DNA: TGTGCCAGCAGCCAAGAATGGACGGAGGACACCGGGGAGCTGTCTTTT.

J is TRBJ2-7 and V is TRBV6-5; D perhaps matches TRBD1 (5 bases). V lost 5 bases and J lost 7, with 21 bases in between. CDR3 length: 15 residues. Germline values: CDR1 MNHEY, CDR2 SVGAGI. This CDR3 reads CASSPEFRVWNEQYF. The CDR3 bases are TGTGCCAGCAGTCCAGAGTTCAGGGTATGGAATGAGCAGTACTTC.

A single count supports this clonotype. One junction end disagrees with the germline gene, perhaps due to a read error. This chain's CDR3 is CSARDLVTLSSPLHF. In DNA form, the CDR3 reads TGCAGCGCTAGAGATCTGGTAACGCTTAGTTCACCCCTCCACTTT. The genes are TRBV20-1 and TRBJ1-6; D remains ambiguous. CDR1 and CDR2 from the germline V gene are DFQATT and SNEGSKA (reference sequence). This CDR3 is 15 amino acids long.

The CDR3 DNA follows: TGTGCCAGCAGCCGCGGAGAGGGGCAGGATGACTACACCTTC. Protein product: CASSRGEGQDDYTF. This chain joins TRBV6-2 or TRBV6-3 and TRBJ1-2, with D possibly matching TRBD1 (5 bases). From germline, CDR1 is MNHEY and CDR2 SVGEGT. With 6 bases removed from V and 10 bases from J, the gap between germline ends came to 21 bases. The CDR3 is 14 residues long.

This chain uses TRBV11-3 with TRBJ2-5; 8 positions agree with TRBD1. CDR1 and CDR2 (germline): SGHNT, YENEEA. The ends lost 8 bases at V and 9 bases at J; junction bases unmatched: 14. The CDR3 has 14 residues. The CDR3 bases are TGTGCCAGCTGCCGGGACAGGAGCCAAGGGGCCCAGTACTTC. Amino acids: CASCRDRSQGAQYF.

Comment on this clonotype: The germline gene is not matched at one end of the junction; a read error may be the cause. The chain links TRBV4-1 to TRBJ1-2, with TRBD1 identical over 12 bases. Germline V gene data show CDR1 as MGHRA and CDR2 as YSYEKL. This CDR3 spans 17 amino acids. CDR3 region: CASSQAPPGQGAMGYSF. The CDR3 DNA reads as TGCGCCAGCAGCCAAGCTCCACCGGGACAGGGGGCGATGGGCTACTCCTTC.

On this clonotype: The junction shows a germline mismatch at one end, possibly a read error. CDR3 sequence reads: CANSYGGLGEKLYF. The DNA of the CDR3 is TGTGCCAACAGTTACGGGGGCCTGGGTGAAAAACTGTATTTT. The rearrangement links TRBV6-2 or TRBV6-3 to TRBJ1-4, with TRBD1 as a possible D gene (6 bases). CDR3 length: 14 residues. The germline gives CDR1 MNHEY, CDR2 SVGEGT.

This chain joins TRBV20-1 and TRBJ1-1; D uncertain. The CDR3 is 13 amino acids. CDR1 is DFQATT, CDR2 SNEGSKA, per germline (reference sequence). V lost 7 bases and J 5 bases, leaving 17 bases between the germline ends. CDR3 DNA: TGCAGTGTTTATACGGGTACGAAAACTGAAGCTTTCTTT. It encodes CSVYTGTKTEAFF.

With respect to this clonotype: The junction shows a germline mismatch at one end, possibly a read error. This rearrangement joins TRBV20-1 to TRBJ2-7; TRBD2 matches 7 bases. Germline-derived CDR1 and CDR2 are DFQATT and SNEGSKA (reference sequence). This CDR3 spans 15 amino acids. This CDR3 reads CSARDTGGGSYGQYF. Written as DNA, the CDR3 is TGCAGTGCTAGAGATACCGGCGGGGGTTCCTACGGGCAGTATTTC.